This entry describes one T cell receptor beta chain. This entry is derived from a study of blood T cell repertoires in COVID-19. Study-wide context: Samples taken during acute and convalescent COVID-19 were collected in the United States, Italy and Spain.

The CDR3 has 13 amino acids. V was trimmed by 5 bases and J by 2 bases, leaving 9 bases between them. Methods used by the authors: The assay estimated nucleated cells by amplifying reference gene primers. Libraries were prepared by immunoSEQ multiplex PCR; TCRdb keeps only in-frame clonotypes and omits some of them. Clone size and V and J calls were adopted from that table, with D and trimming inferred from the DNA. The sample lists 400,000 to 450,000 clones; about 90% were seen once. The TCR originated in a man aged 18 to 30 who had recovered from COVID-19. Sample: PBMCs or T cells enriched from blood (not recorded which). This chain joins TRBV12-3 or TRBV12-4 and TRBJ1-1; D is unresolved. CDR3 region: CASSSGENTEAFF. The CDR3 coding sequence is TGTGCCAGCAGTAGCGGAGAAAACACTGAAGCTTTCTTT.